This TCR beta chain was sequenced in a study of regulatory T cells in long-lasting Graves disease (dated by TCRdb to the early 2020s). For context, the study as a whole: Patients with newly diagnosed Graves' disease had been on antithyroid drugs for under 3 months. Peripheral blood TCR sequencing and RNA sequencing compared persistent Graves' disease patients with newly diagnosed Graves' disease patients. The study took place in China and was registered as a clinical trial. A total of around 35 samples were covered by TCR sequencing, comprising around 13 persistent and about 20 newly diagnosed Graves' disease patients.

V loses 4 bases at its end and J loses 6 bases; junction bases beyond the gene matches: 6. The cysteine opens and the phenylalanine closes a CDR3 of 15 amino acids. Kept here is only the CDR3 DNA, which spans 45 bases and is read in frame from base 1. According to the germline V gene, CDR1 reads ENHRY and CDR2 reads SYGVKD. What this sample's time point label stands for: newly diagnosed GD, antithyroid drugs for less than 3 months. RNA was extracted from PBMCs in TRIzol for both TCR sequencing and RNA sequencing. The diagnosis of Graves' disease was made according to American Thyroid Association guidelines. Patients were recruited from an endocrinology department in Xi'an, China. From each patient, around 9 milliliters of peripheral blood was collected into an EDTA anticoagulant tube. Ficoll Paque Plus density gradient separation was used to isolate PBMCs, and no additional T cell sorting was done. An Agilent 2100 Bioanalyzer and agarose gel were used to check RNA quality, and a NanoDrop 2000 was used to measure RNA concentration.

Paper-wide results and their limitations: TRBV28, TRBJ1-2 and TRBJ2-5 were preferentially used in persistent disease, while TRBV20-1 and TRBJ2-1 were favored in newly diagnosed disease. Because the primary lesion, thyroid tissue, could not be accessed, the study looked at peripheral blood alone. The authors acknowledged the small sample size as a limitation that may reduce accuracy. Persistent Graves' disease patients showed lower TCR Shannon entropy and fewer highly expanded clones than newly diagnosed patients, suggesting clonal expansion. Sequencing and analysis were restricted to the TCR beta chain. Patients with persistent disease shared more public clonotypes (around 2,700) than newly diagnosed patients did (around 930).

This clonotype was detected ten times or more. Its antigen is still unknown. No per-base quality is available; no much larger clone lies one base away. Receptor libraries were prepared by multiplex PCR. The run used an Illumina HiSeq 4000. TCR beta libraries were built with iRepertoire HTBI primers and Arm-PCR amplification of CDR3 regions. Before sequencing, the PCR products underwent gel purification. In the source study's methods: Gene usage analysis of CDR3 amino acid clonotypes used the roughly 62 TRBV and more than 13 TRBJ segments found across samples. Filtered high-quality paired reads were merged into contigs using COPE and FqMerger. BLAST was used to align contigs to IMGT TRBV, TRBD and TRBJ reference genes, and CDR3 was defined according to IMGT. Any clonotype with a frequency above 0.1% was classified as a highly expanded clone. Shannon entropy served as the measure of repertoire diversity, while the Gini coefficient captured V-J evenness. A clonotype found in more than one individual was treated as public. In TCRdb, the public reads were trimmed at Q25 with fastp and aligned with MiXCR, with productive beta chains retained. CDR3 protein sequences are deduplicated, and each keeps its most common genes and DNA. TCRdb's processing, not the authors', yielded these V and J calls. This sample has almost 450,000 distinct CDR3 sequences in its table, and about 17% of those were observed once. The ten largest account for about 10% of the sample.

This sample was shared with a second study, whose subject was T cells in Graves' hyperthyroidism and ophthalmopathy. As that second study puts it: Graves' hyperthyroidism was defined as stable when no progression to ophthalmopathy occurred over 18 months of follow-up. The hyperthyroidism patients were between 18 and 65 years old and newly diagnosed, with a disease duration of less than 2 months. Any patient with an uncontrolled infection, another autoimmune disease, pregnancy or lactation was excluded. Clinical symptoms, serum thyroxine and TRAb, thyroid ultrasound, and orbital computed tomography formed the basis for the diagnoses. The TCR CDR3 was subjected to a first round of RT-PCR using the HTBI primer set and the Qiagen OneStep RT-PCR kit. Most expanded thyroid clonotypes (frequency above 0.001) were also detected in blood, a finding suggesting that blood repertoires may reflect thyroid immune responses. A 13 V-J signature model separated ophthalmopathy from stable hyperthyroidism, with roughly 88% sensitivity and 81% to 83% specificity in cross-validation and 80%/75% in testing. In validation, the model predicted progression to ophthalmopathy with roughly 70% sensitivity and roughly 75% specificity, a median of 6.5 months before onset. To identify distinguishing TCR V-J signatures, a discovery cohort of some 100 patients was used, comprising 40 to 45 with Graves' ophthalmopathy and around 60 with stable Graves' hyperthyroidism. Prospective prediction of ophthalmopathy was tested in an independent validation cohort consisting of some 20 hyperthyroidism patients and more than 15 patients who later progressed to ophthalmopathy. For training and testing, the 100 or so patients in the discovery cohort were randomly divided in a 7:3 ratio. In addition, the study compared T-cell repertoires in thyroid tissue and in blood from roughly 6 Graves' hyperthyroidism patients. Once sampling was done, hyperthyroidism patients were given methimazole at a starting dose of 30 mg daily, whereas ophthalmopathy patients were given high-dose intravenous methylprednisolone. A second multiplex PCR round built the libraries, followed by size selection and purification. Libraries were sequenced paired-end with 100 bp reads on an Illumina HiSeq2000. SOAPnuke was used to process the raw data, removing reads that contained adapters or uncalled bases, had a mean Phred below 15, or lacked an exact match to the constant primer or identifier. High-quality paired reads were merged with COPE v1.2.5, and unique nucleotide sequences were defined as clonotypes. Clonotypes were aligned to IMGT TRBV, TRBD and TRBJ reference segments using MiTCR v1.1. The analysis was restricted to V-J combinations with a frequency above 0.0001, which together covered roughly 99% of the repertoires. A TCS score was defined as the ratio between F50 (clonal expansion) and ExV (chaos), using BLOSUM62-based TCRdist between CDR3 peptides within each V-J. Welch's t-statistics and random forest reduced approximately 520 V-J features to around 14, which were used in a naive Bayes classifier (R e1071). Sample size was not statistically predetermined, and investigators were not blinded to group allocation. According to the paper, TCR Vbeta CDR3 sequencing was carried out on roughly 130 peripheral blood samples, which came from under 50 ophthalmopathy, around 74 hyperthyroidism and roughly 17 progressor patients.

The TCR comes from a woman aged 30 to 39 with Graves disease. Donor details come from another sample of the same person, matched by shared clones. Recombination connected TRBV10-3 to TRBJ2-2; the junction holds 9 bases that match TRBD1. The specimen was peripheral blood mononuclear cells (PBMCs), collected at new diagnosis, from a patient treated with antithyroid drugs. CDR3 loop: CAISAGTGLAGELFF. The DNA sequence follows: TGTGCCATCAGTGCCGGGACAGGGCTTGCCGGGGAGCTGTTTTTT.